Below, 24 T cell receptor beta chains from the same sample are listed, as sequenced in a study of T cell responses to AZD1222 COVID-19 vaccine. The protocol was immunoSEQ multiplex PCR, while the TCRdb copy is restricted to in-frame clones and leaves out a portion. The table has 150,000 to 200,000 clones, 90% to 95% seen once. The sample was peripheral blood, taken on day 0 of AZD1222 vaccination. Every receptor here comes from an adult in good health.

The chain joins TRBV27 to TRBJ1-3; weak D call: TRBD1 (6 bases). The CDR3 runs to 15 residues. V lost 3 bases, J lost 4 bases, and 13 bases lay in between. Germline values: CDR1 MNHEY, CDR2 SMNVEV (reference sequence). The CDR3 loop reads CASSLGGLVGNTIYF. The CDR3 bases are TGTGCCAGCAGTTTGGGGGGCCTGGTAGGAAACACCATATATTTT.

The rearrangement uses TRBV5-4 and TRBJ2-2; either TRBD1 or TRBD2 may supply D (5 bases each). Per the germline V gene, CDR1 is SGHNT and CDR2 is YYREEE (reference sequence). The CDR3 consists of 14 residues. Trimming removed 0 bases from V and 6 bases from J, with 9 bases in between. The CDR3 protein is CASSLAVGAGELFF. The CDR3 DNA sequence: TGTGCCAGCAGCTTGGCCGTGGGGGCCGGGGAGCTGTTTTTT.

V usage is TRBV5-5 and J usage is TRBJ2-7; TRBD1 matches at 7 bases. The CDR3 runs to 14 residues. The germline CDR1 and CDR2 sequences are SGHKS and YYEKEE (reference sequence). Trimming at V came to 4 bases and at J to 3 bases, leaving 7 bases not matched to a gene. Here the CDR3 reads CASSVTGTDYEQYF. The CDR3 coding sequence is TGTGCCAGCAGCGTTACCGGGACAGACTACGAGCAGTACTTC.

This rearrangement joins TRBV6-4 to TRBJ2-3; D perhaps matches TRBD2 (6 bases). V lost 5 bases and J 0 bases, leaving 6 bases between the germline ends. This CDR3 contains 13 residues. Looked up from germline, CDR1 is MRHNA and CDR2 is SNTAGT. CDR3 amino acids: CASSSGSTDTQYF. Here the CDR3 DNA reads TGTGCCAGCAGTAGCGGGAGCACAGATACGCAGTATTTT.

The chain employs TRBV4-1 and TRBJ2-7; 7 positions agree with TRBD1. The CDR3 consists of 16 residues. Germline V gene lookup returns CDR1 MGHRA and CDR2 YSYEKL. V was clipped by 2 bases and J by 0 bases; unmatched bases: 7. CDR3 bases: TGCGCCAGCAGCCAATCGGGACAGCGAAGCTCCTACGAGCAGTACTTC. Amino acids: CASSQSGQRSSYEQYF.

The chain carries TRBV3-1 (or the pseudogene TRBV3-2) and TRBJ2-7, with 11 bases fitting TRBD2. Looked up from germline, CDR1 is LGHDT and CDR2 is YNNKEL (reference sequence). V dropped 0 bases and J dropped 5; count of bases not matched to a gene: 15. This CDR3 has 19 amino acids. In DNA form, the CDR3 reads TGTGCCAGCAGCCAAGACCGCTTCTCCGGGACTAGCGGCAGAAACGAGCAGTACTTC. Protein: CASSQDRFSGTSGRNEQYF.

The rearrangement uses TRBV19 and TRBJ1-4; the D is unclear. V lost 2 bases, J lost 7 bases, and 14 bases lay in between. The CDR3 has 15 amino acids. Germline CDR1 reads LNHDA; CDR2 reads SQIVND (reference sequence). The CDR3 DNA reads as TGTGCCAGTAGTATATCGGGTCAGGAGGGTGAAAAACTGTTTTTT. Translation gives CASSISGQEGEKLFF.

V usage is TRBV7-9 and J usage is TRBJ2-7; D gene unclear. CDR1 is SEHNR, CDR2 FQNEAQ, per germline (reference sequence). CDR3 length: 14 amino acids. The V and J ends lost 0 bases and 5 bases respectively, with 11 bases between them. The CDR3 sequence: CASSLAEQVDEQYF. As DNA, the CDR3 is TGTGCCAGCAGCTTAGCGGAGCAGGTTGACGAGCAGTACTTC.

This sequence joins TRBV11-3 and TRBJ2-1; TRBD2 matches at 8 bases. This CDR3 comprises 12 residues. Germline V gives CDR1 SGHNT, CDR2 YENEEA. After removal of 6 bases from V and 7 bases from J, the junction contained 2 bases not matched to a gene. The CDR3, as DNA: TGTGCCAGCAGTCAGCGGGGGAATGAGCAGTTCTTC. Amino acid sequence: CASSQRGNEQFF.

The rearrangement links TRBV5-1 to TRBJ2-5; TRBD2 might be the D (6 bases). Germline-derived CDR1 and CDR2 are SGHRS and YFSETQ. V lost 4 bases, J lost 9 bases, and 13 bases lay in between. CDR3 size: 12 residues. DNA of the CDR3: TGCGCCAGCAGCCCGCTTGGAGGGGCCCAGTACTTC. Its protein product is CASSPLGGAQYF.

The chain joins TRBV6-1 to TRBJ2-5; D possibly matches TRBD1 or TRBD2 (5 bases each). This CDR3 is built from 16 residues. Trimming cost V 2 bases and J 1 base, with 14 bases left between them. Germline CDR1 MNHNS, CDR2 SASEGT. CDR3 in DNA: TGTGCCAGCAGTGAACTCCCAGGGAGTGGCCAAGAGACCCAGTACTTC. It is translated as CASSELPGSGQETQYF.

V gene TRBV16 combines with J gene TRBJ1-2; 8 bases line up with TRBD1. V lost 0 bases to trimming and J lost 3 bases; unmatched junction nucleotides: 6. Looked up from germline, CDR1 is KGHSY and CDR2 is FQNENV. The length of the CDR3 is 16 residues. CDR3 protein: CASSQSQLTGDYGYTF. In nucleotides, the CDR3 is TGTGCCAGCAGCCAATCTCAATTGACAGGGGACTATGGCTACACCTTC.

V gene TRBV5-4 combines with J gene TRBJ2-3; 10 positions match TRBD1. Trimming at V came to 0 bases and at J to 7 bases, leaving 2 bases not matched to a gene. CDR1 is SGHNT and CDR2 is YYREEE in the germline V gene (reference sequence). The CDR3 contains 14 residues. DNA of the CDR3: TGTGCCAGCAGCTTGGGGGACAGGGGCTATACGCAGTATTTT. Residues: CASSLGDRGYTQYF.

The chain recombines TRBV28 with TRBJ2-7, with D tentatively TRBD1 (5 bases). The CDR3 is 12 residues long. Germline-derived CDR1 and CDR2 are MDHEN and SYDVKM. V shed 5 bases and J shed 6 bases, with 11 bases lying between them. This CDR3 is CASSPGALEQYF. The CDR3 DNA sequence: TGTGCCAGCAGTCCTGGGGCTCTCGAGCAGTACTTC.

This chain links TRBV19 with TRBJ1-5, with TRBD1 matching 11 bases. V dropped 3 bases and J dropped 2; count of bases not matched to a gene: 6. The CDR3 contains 17 residues. Germline CDR1 LNHDA, CDR2 SQIVND (reference sequence). DNA for the CDR3: TGTGCCAGTAGTATCCTGGGACAGGGGGAGCGCAATCAGCCCCAGCATTTT. As protein: CASSILGQGERNQPQHF.

The chain is built from TRBV7-9 and TRBJ2-2; D may be TRBD1 (5 bases). Germline V gene data show CDR1 as SEHNR and CDR2 as FQNEAQ (reference sequence). The CDR3 consists of 13 residues. Trimming cost V 11 bases and J 0 bases, with 10 bases left between them. CDR3 amino acids: CAPRAPNTGELFF. The CDR3 bases are TGTGCCCCCAGGGCCCCGAACACCGGGGAGCTGTTTTTT.

The CDR3 DNA reads TGTGCCAGCAGCCAAGGGATGGGGCTGTATGGCTACACCTTC. It translates to CASSQGMGLYGYTF. The chain has TRBV3-1 (or the pseudogene TRBV3-2) and TRBJ1-2, with D possibly matching TRBD1 (5 bases). The germline CDR1 and CDR2 sequences are LGHDT and YNNKEL (reference sequence). CDR3 length: 14 amino acids. V was clipped by 1 base and J by 5 bases, with 11 bases between them.

The rearrangement links TRBV28 to TRBJ2-7; D may match TRBD1 or TRBD2 (5 bases each). CDR3 length: 15 residues. Trimming removed 2 bases from V and 2 bases from J, with 13 bases in between. CDR1 and CDR2 from the germline V gene are MDHEN and SYDVKM. The CDR3 region is CASSLPRDRTYEQYF. The CDR3 DNA follows: TGTGCCAGCAGTTTACCCCGGGACCGGACCTACGAGCAGTACTTC. The full variable domain, with the rest looked up from reference TRBV28 and TRBJ2-7, is DVKVTQSSRYLVKRTGEKVFLECVQDMDHENMFWYRQDPGLGLRLIYFSYDVKMKEKGDIPEGYSVSREKKERFSLILESASTNQTSMYLCASSLPRDRTYEQYFGPGTRLTVT.

The rearrangement joins TRBV6-2 or TRBV6-3 to TRBJ2-3; 11 positions match TRBD2. This CDR3 has 17 amino acids. Germline loops: CDR1 MNHEY, CDR2 SVGEGT. Trimming at V came to 5 bases and at J to 2 bases, leaving 9 bases not matched to a gene. The DNA for the CDR3 is TGTGCCAGCAGTACAATGACTAGCGGGACTAACACAGATACGCAGTATTTT. Translated: CASSTMTSGTNTDTQYF.

This clone showed up just once. The rearrangement links TRBV27 to TRBJ1-5; D remains unclear. Between the trimmed V and J ends, which lost 2 bases and 5 bases, there was a span of 10 bases. The germline V gene encodes CDR1 MNHEY and CDR2 SMNVEV (reference sequence). The CDR3 extends over 14 amino acids. CDR3 loop: CASSLIGIHQPQHF. CDR3 in DNA: TGTGCCAGCAGTTTAATCGGGATCCATCAGCCCCAGCATTTT.

The CDR3 spells CASSLERVNTEAFF. In nucleotides, the CDR3 is TGCGCCAGCAGCTTGGAGAGGGTGAACACTGAAGCTTTCTTT. This chain links TRBV5-1 with TRBJ1-1; no reliable D call. This CDR3 is 14 amino acids long. The V gene lost 0 bases and the J gene lost 0 bases, with 6 bases spanning the gap. Germline CDR1 and CDR2: SGHRS and YFSETQ.

V usage is TRBV19 and J usage is TRBJ2-1; TRBD2 matches at 11 bases. Germline lookup yields CDR1 LNHDA and CDR2 SQIVND (reference sequence). This CDR3 region has 14 residues. V trimming: 9 bases; J trimming: 8 bases; junction bases outside the gene matches: 9. The CDR3 loop is CASMGLAERYEQFF. The CDR3 DNA reads TGTGCCAGCATGGGACTAGCGGAGCGTTATGAGCAGTTCTTC.

The V call is TRBV7-8, the J call TRBJ1-4; no clear D gene. This CDR3 has 12 residues. Germline CDR1 is SGHVS and CDR2 is FQNEAQ. The germline V and J ends were trimmed by 5 bases and 3 bases, with 4 bases remaining between them. CDR3 sequence (DNA): TGTGCCAGCAGCCGTTCTAATGAAAAACTGTTTTTT. Encoded protein: CASSRSNEKLFF.

This chain links TRBV5-1 with TRBJ2-3; D uncertain. V lost 4 bases, J lost 5 bases, and 11 bases lay in between. Germline CDR1 SGHRS, CDR2 YFSETQ. This CDR3 comprises 13 residues. The CDR3 here is CASSATARDTQYF. CDR3 sequence (DNA): TGCGCCAGCAGCGCCACCGCTAGAGATACGCAGTATTTT.